Included here is one T cell receptor beta chain sequence, with context. Antigen unknown. The CDR3 has 17 amino acids. Losses at the gene ends were 5 bases for V and 1 base for J; bases not matched to a gene: 13. The germline V gene encodes CDR1 ENHRY and CDR2 SYGVKD. The data were taken from a study of brain metastases from non-small cell lung cancer. The table came from immunoSEQ multiplex PCR; TCRdb's copy has only in-frame clones and leaves some out. In the table there are some 800 clones, roughly nine tenths of which are singletons. The study's findings and limits: Metastases had sparse T cells but largely shared repertoires with primaries. Expanded T-cell clones appeared in more than 60% of brain metastases over primaries.

The rearrangement links TRBV10-3 to TRBJ1-1; 7 bases match TRBD1. Sequenced material: tissue from a brain metastasis. This TCR derives from a donor at least 40 years old with non-small cell lung cancer. CDR3 sequence (DNA): TGTGCCATCAGTCGGGCGATGGGGGGGACAGCGAACACTGAAGCTTTCTTT. It is translated as CAISRAMGGTANTEAFF.